These 21 T cell receptor beta chains originate from one sample sequenced in a study of shared T cell receptors in the human thymus. Profiling relied on immunoSEQ multiplex PCR, and the TCRdb table lists in-frame clones only, not all of them. The table shows some 660,000 clones, with 80% to 90% occurring only once. These records were also assigned to another study, of human thymus T cells.

The sequenced sample was thymocytes. The receptors here all came from a boy in the first two years of life with a congenital heart defect.

The rearrangement links TRBV7-2 to TRBJ1-6; D perhaps matches TRBD1 (5 bases). Germline CDR1 SGHTA, CDR2 FQGNSA. Trimming left V 2 bases short and J 9 bases short, with 11 bases between. The CDR3 loop spans 14 amino acids. CDR3 sequence (DNA): TGTGCCAGCAGCTTACAGGGCAGTCGTTCACCCCTCCACTTT. As protein: CASSLQGSRSPLHF.

This clone was recorded a few times. The chain couples TRBV11-2 to TRBJ2-1; D might be TRBD1 (5 bases). Germline V gene sequence: CDR1 SGHAT, CDR2 FQNNGV. The CDR3 is made up of 13 amino acids. The V and J ends lost 3 bases and 5 bases respectively, with 8 bases between them. The CDR3 nucleotides are TGTGCCAGCAGCTTTGAAGGGGACAATGAGCAGTTCTTC. Protein sequence: CASSFEGDNEQFF.

This chain connects TRBV14 to TRBJ2-1, with D perhaps TRBD1 (6 bases). The ends were cut back, 5 bases at V and 7 bases at J, with 6 bases in the middle. CDR3 size: 11 residues. Germline V gene data show CDR1 as SGHDN and CDR2 as FVKESK. DNA of the CDR3: TGTGCCAGCAGCGACAGGAATGAGCAGTTCTTC. It encodes CASSDRNEQFF.

The chain links TRBV2 to TRBJ2-1, with D hard to call. There are 11 residues in the CDR3. The germline V and J ends were trimmed by 4 bases and 14 bases, with 12 bases remaining between them. Germline V gene sequence: CDR1 SNHLY, CDR2 FYNNEI. In nucleotides, the CDR3 is TGTGCCAGCAGTGGAGTGTCCGGTGAGTTCTTC. It encodes CASSGVSGEFF.

The V and J genes are TRBV28 and TRBJ2-1; possible D gene TRBD2, 5 bases. The CDR3 spans 17 residues. V lost 3 bases and J lost 6, with 21 bases in between. Looked up from germline, CDR1 is MDHEN and CDR2 is SYDVKM. In nucleotides, the CDR3 is TGTGCCAGCAGTTTGCCTAAGACGGGGTTTTGGGGCAATGAGCAGTTCTTC. It yields the protein CASSLPKTGFWGNEQFF.

The chain employs TRBV6-5 and TRBJ2-1, with D perhaps matching TRBD2 (6 bases). Trimming stripped 4 bases from V and 6 bases from J, with 10 bases between. This CDR3 comprises 13 residues. Looked up from germline, CDR1 is MNHEY and CDR2 is SVGAGI. The CDR3 bases are TGTGCCAGCAGTTGTTGGGACTGCAATGAGCAGTTCTTC. Its translation is CASSCWDCNEQFF.

The gene calls are TRBV29-1 and TRBJ1-1; D possibly corresponds to TRBD1 (5 bases). V was cut by 4 bases and J by 1 base, with 10 bases left in between. The germline V gene has CDR1 SQVTM and CDR2 ANQGSEA. The CDR3 totals 13 residues. The CDR3 bases are TGCAGCGTTGGGGGGGGGTCGAACACTGAAGCTTTCTTT. Translation: CSVGGGSNTEAFF.

The genes are TRBV28 and TRBJ2-3; TRBD2 agrees at 8 bases. V shed 2 bases and J 1 base; nucleotides not matched to a gene: 5. Per germline, CDR1 MDHEN and CDR2 SYDVKM. The length of the CDR3 is 16 residues. The CDR3 DNA follows: TGTGCCAGCAGTTTAGTCCGGGGGGGACGCACAGATACGCAGTATTTT. Translating it yields CASSLVRGGRTDTQYF.

V gene TRBV4-3 combines with J gene TRBJ2-7, with 7 bases matching TRBD2. Germline-derived CDR1 and CDR2 are LGHNA and YSLEER. The V segment lost 0 bases and the J segment 5 bases; nucleotides outside the gene matches: 4. The CDR3 runs 14 residues. The CDR3 spells CASSQDRGDHEQYF. CDR3 DNA sequence: TGCGCCAGCAGCCAAGATCGGGGGGACCACGAGCAGTACTTC.

This chain joins TRBV28 and TRBJ2-6; TRBD1 agrees at 8 bases. Germline V CDR1 and CDR2: MDHEN, SYDVKM. V lost 6 bases and J lost 0; bases outside the gene matches: 4. The length of the CDR3 is 16 residues. CDR3 sequence: CASRPTGGSGANVLTF. Here the CDR3 DNA reads TGTGCCAGCAGGCCAACAGGGGGCTCTGGGGCCAACGTCCTGACTTTC.

The chain recombines TRBV5-8 with TRBJ2-7; a possible D gene is TRBD1 (5 bases). CDR3 size: 14 residues. Trimming removed 2 bases from V and 0 bases from J, with 9 bases in between. CDR1 is SGHTS, CDR2 YDEGEE, per germline. The CDR3 protein is CASSFVGDSYEQYF. The DNA for the CDR3 is TGTGCCAGCAGCTTCGTAGGGGACTCCTACGAGCAGTACTTC.

This chain uses TRBV4-1 with TRBJ2-7; 12 positions agree with TRBD2. CDR3 length: 14 amino acids. Germline lookup yields CDR1 MGHRA and CDR2 YSYEKL. The V and J ends lost 4 bases and 7 bases, in that order; junction bases with no gene match: 5. CDR3 sequence: CASSPRTSGAEQYF. The CDR3 DNA reads TGCGCCAGCAGCCCGCGGACTAGCGGGGCAGAGCAGTACTTC.

V and J are TRBV6-5 and TRBJ2-7, with D maybe TRBD1 (7 bases). This CDR3 has 14 amino acids. The germline gives CDR1 MNHEY, CDR2 SVGAGI. V was pared by 6 bases and J by 6 bases, with 18 bases between. CDR3 DNA sequence: TGTGCCAGCAGCGGTGGCAGGGGGGTAGGCGAGCAGTACTTC. This codes for CASSGGRGVGEQYF.

This sequence joins TRBV20-1 and TRBJ1-6, with 7 bases that match TRBD1. Looked up from germline, CDR1 is DFQATT and CDR2 is SNEGSKA (reference sequence). The CDR3 is made up of 10 amino acids. The trim removed 6 bases at V and 11 bases at J, leaving 1 base unmatched. CDR3 in amino acids: CSAGGAPLHF. Here the CDR3 DNA reads TGCAGTGCAGGGGGCGCACCCCTCCACTTT.

V gene TRBV4-3 combines with J gene TRBJ1-6; TRBD1 might be the D (5 bases). Germline assignment: CDR1 LGHNA and CDR2 YSLEER. The CDR3 runs to 15 residues. With 6 bases removed from V and 7 bases from J, the gap between germline ends came to 16 bases. DNA of the CDR3: TGCGCCAGCAGACACCTGCGGGGACCGAATTCACCCCTCCACTTT. It encodes CASRHLRGPNSPLHF.

There are a few counts of this clone. The V and J genes are TRBV7-9 and TRBJ1-1; 9 nucleotides match TRBD1. The CDR3 is made up of 15 amino acids. Germline V gene data show CDR1 as SEHNR and CDR2 as FQNEAQ (reference sequence). V trimming: 1 base; J trimming: 4 bases; junction bases outside the gene matches: 4. The CDR3 protein is CASSLGTTGGTEAFF. CDR3 in DNA: TGTGCCAGCAGCTTAGGAACGACAGGGGGCACTGAAGCTTTCTTT.

The V call is TRBV29-1, the J call TRBJ1-1, with D uncertain. V was clipped by 5 bases and J by 0 bases, with 4 bases between them. Germline V lookup: CDR1 SQVTM, CDR2 ANQGSEA. This CDR3 has 11 residues. CDR3 nucleotide sequence: TGCAGCGTTATTATGAACACTGAAGCTTTCTTT. It yields the protein CSVIMNTEAFF.

This sequence joins TRBV5-4 and TRBJ1-5; tentative D call: TRBD1 (5 bases). V was clipped by 4 bases and J by 6 bases, with 14 bases between them. This CDR3 contains 14 residues. The germline V gene encodes CDR1 SGHNT and CDR2 YYREEE (reference sequence). Here the CDR3 DNA reads TGTGCCAGCAGCCAAGGGCCAGGGCTTCAGCCCCAGCATTTT. The encoded protein is CASSQGPGLQPQHF.

This chain links TRBV7-2 with TRBJ1-2; D ambiguous. The CDR3 is 14 amino acids. CDR1 and CDR2 (germline): SGHTA, FQGNSA. V gave up 0 bases and J gave up 4 bases, with 9 bases separating them. The CDR3 coding sequence is TGTGCCAGCAGCTTAGCAGGGAGCGGCTATGGCTACACCTTC. It encodes CASSLAGSGYGYTF.

As regards this clone: This CDR3 is also generated by other DNA sequences in the sample. J is TRBJ2-7 and V is TRBV10-2; 9 nucleotides match TRBD2. The germline CDR1 and CDR2 sequences are WSHSY and SAAADI. After removal of 4 bases from V and 2 bases from J, the junction contained 3 bases not matched to a gene. The CDR3 is made up of 14 amino acids. The CDR3 here is CASSGAGGAYEQYF. CDR3 bases: TGCGCCAGCAGTGGAGCGGGGGGCGCCTACGAGCAGTACTTC.

This clone was counted a few times. The sample contains more than one DNA sequence encoding this CDR3. The chain is built from TRBV18 and TRBJ1-4, with a tentative D call TRBD1 (5 bases). V gave up 2 bases and J gave up 3 bases, with 7 bases separating them. The CDR3 is made up of 14 amino acids. Germline V gene sequence: CDR1 KGHSH, CDR2 LQKENI. The CDR3 protein is CASSPRDSNEKLFF. DNA for the CDR3: TGTGCCAGCTCACCAAGGGACTCTAATGAAAAACTGTTTTTT.